This T cell receptor (beta chain) emerged from a study of beta chain features in type 1 diabetes. Expressed TCRB transcripts were sequenced after all isolated RNA was converted to cDNA. The table came from immunoSEQ multiplex PCR; TCRdb's copy has only in-frame clones and leaves some out. This repertoire shows some 700,000 clones, around an eighth found once; its top ten account for less than 0.025%. Study-wide findings and caveats: Sequencing from cDNA could over-represent high-TCR-expressing cells. Type 1 diabetes patients had moderately but significantly shorter TCRB CDR3s in all four CD4+ subsets.

Via the markers CD45RO/CCR7/CD25/CD127/CD95/CD27, stem cell-like memory, regulatory, central memory and naive CD4+ cells were sorted. Looked up from germline, CDR1 is SQVTM and CDR2 is ANQGSEA. V gave up 4 bases and J gave up 1 base, with 15 bases separating them. The CDR3 is 15 residues long. With respect to this clone: Its cognate antigen is unknown.

This sequence joins TRBV29-1 and TRBJ2-3; D ambiguous. The material sequenced was naive CD4+ T cells from blood. The clonotype was recovered from a man aged 18 to 29 with type 1 diabetes. The CDR3 is CSVAVVGPGTDTQYF. CDR3 DNA sequence: TGCAGCGTTGCTGTCGTTGGTCCCGGCACAGATACGCAGTATTTT.